The 31 T cell receptor beta chains below were found in one sample sequenced in a study of blood T cell repertoires in COVID-19. Clones were read by immunoSEQ multiplex PCR, and TCRdb kept only the in-frame ones, dropping some. Here the sample spans fewer than 300,000 clones, approximately 83% being singletons. The sequencing input was peripheral blood. The receptor set was obtained from a human donor in a cohort sampled during active COVID-19.

This chain links TRBV5-1 with TRBJ1-1; D may be TRBD1 (5 bases). CDR3 length: 15 amino acids. In germline, CDR1 is SGHRS, CDR2 YFSETQ. Trimming took 3 bases from V and 1 from J, leaving 13 bases between them. The CDR3 DNA sequence: TGCGCCAGCAGCTCTTCGGGACTACCGAACACTGAAGCTTTCTTT. Amino acids: CASSSSGLPNTEAFF. The whole variable domain, filled in from reference TRBV5-1 and TRBJ1-1, reads KAGVTQTPRYLIKTRGQQVTLSCSPISGHRSVSWYQQTPGQGLQFLFEYFSETQRNKGNFPGRFSGRQFSNSRSEMNVSTLELGDSALYLCASSSSGLPNTEAFFGQGTRLTVV.

The rearrangement uses TRBV10-1 and TRBJ2-5, with a weak D call TRBD2 (5 bases). CDR1 and CDR2 from the germline V gene are WNHNN and SYGVQD (reference sequence). The CDR3 is 12 amino acids. Trimming took off 2 bases at V and 4 bases at J, with 5 bases between the two ends. CDR3 in DNA: TGCGCCAGCAGTGAGGGAGGAGAGACCCAGTACTTC. Protein: CASSEGGETQYF.

The chain combines TRBV9 with TRBJ2-3, with 12 bases identical to TRBD2. In germline, CDR1 is SGDLS, CDR2 YYNGEE. V lost 7 bases and J lost 6; bases outside the gene matches: 12. The CDR3 consists of 16 residues. Written as DNA, the CDR3 is TGTGCCAGCCATTCGTCAGGACTAGCGGGAATTGATACGCAGTATTTT. Protein: CASHSSGLAGIDTQYF.

The genes are TRBV28 and TRBJ2-3, with TRBD2 identical over 8 bases. Germline V gives CDR1 MDHEN, CDR2 SYDVKM. Trimming took 5 bases from V and 6 from J; bases not matched to a gene: 7. The CDR3 extends over 14 amino acids. CDR3 in amino acids: CASSPAASGDTQYF. In DNA, the CDR3 is TGTGCCAGCAGTCCCGCCGCTAGCGGGGATACGCAGTATTTT.

This clone turned up a few times. The chain links TRBV6-6 to TRBJ1-1; D is unclear. CDR1 is MNHNY and CDR2 is SVGAGI in the germline V gene (reference sequence). V was trimmed by 5 bases and J by 3 bases, leaving 13 bases between them. CDR3 length: 14 residues. The CDR3 reads CASSPPGRDTEAFF. The DNA for the CDR3 is TGTGCCAGCAGTCCGCCTGGGAGGGACACTGAAGCTTTCTTT.

The chain employs TRBV7-9 and TRBJ1-1, with D tentatively TRBD1 (6 bases). This CDR3 is 15 amino acids long. Germline V gene sequence: CDR1 SEHNR, CDR2 FQNEAQ (reference sequence). Trimming left V 5 bases short and J 0 bases short, with 13 bases between. CDR3 in DNA: TGTGCCAGCAGCCCAGCGGGGGGCCTGAACACTGAAGCTTTCTTT. Amino acids: CASSPAGGLNTEAFF.

V is TRBV11-3 and J is TRBJ2-5; D unresolved. Trimming took off 3 bases at V and 5 bases at J, with 10 bases between the two ends. There are 13 residues in the CDR3. Germline assignment: CDR1 SGHNT and CDR2 YENEEA. The CDR3 protein is CASSLGSAETQYF. CDR3 bases: TGTGCCAGCAGCTTGGGCTCGGCGGAGACCCAGTACTTC.

The chain is built from TRBV6-5 and TRBJ1-3; D is uncertain. This CDR3 has 15 residues. V was trimmed by 6 bases and J by 0 bases, leaving 12 bases between them. Germline V gene data show CDR1 as MNHEY and CDR2 as SVGAGI. In DNA, the CDR3 is TGTGCCAGCAGGGACTATATTACCTCTGGAAACACCATATATTTT. It yields the protein CASRDYITSGNTIYF.

This chain links TRBV12-3 or TRBV12-4 with TRBJ1-2; 9 bases agree with TRBD1. After removal of 5 bases from V and 8 bases from J, the junction contained 3 bases not matched to a gene. This CDR3 is built from 12 residues. In DNA, the CDR3 is TGTGCCAGCAGTGGGACAGGGCAAGGCTACACCTTC. It is translated as CASSGTGQGYTF.

The J gene is TRBJ2-1, the V gene TRBV11-3, with TRBD2 matching over 8 bases. With 2 bases clipped from V and 4 bases from J, the junction kept 4 bases outside the gene matches. Germline CDR1 SGHNT, CDR2 YENEEA. The CDR3 spans 15 residues. The CDR3 nucleotides are TGTGCCAGCAGCTTACAGGCGGGAGGATACAATGAGCAGTTCTTC. Amino acids: CASSLQAGGYNEQFF.

The chain recombines TRBV7-2 with TRBJ1-6; D may be TRBD1 (6 bases). The ends were cut back, 10 bases at V and 0 bases at J, with 19 bases in the middle. From germline, CDR1 is SGHTA and CDR2 FQGNSA. CDR3 length: 17 residues. CDR3 nucleotide sequence: TGTGCCATCCGAAAGCGGACAGCGCGCTCCTATAATTCACCCCTCCACTTT. It codes for CAIRKRTARSYNSPLHF. The full variable domain, in which reference TRBV7-2 and TRBJ1-6 provide the parts outside the CDR3, is GAGVSQSPSNKVTEKGKDVELRCDPISGHTALYWYRQSLGQGLEFLIYFQGNSAPDKSGLPSDRFSAERTGGSVSTLTIQRTQQEDSAVYLCAIRKRTARSYNSPLHFGNGTRLTVT.

The rearrangement uses TRBV20-1 and TRBJ1-3, with no clear D. This CDR3 contains 11 residues. V lost 7 bases, J lost 9 bases, and 13 bases lay in between. The germline V gene encodes CDR1 DFQATT and CDR2 SNEGSKA (reference sequence). This CDR3 is CSVPSGSTIYF. The CDR3 coding sequence is TGCAGTGTTCCGTCGGGGAGCACCATATATTTT.

The genes are TRBV6-6 and TRBJ2-7; 7 nucleotides align to TRBD1. V lost 5 bases to trimming and J lost 5 bases; unmatched junction nucleotides: 12. Per germline, CDR1 MNHNY and CDR2 SVGAGI (reference sequence). The CDR3 is 15 residues long. CDR3 in DNA: TGTGCCAGCAGTCCCTGGCAGGGGGTGGCGGACGAGCAGTACTTC. It yields the protein CASSPWQGVADEQYF.

The chain links TRBV15 to TRBJ2-5; TRBD2 might be the D (5 bases). The CDR3 contains 15 residues. The germline gives CDR1 LNHNV, CDR2 YYDKDF (reference sequence). V was shortened by 5 bases and J by 4 bases, with 17 bases between the two germline ends. The CDR3 sequence: CATSLQRITLETQYF. CDR3 DNA: TGTGCCACCAGCCTCCAGCGGATCACTCTAGAGACCCAGTACTTC.

This chain joins TRBV5-1 and TRBJ2-1; 14 bases agree with TRBD2. Germline V CDR1 and CDR2: SGHRS, YFSETQ. CDR3 length: 14 amino acids. Trimming cost V 7 bases and J 9 bases; bases outside gene matches: 6. CDR3 sequence: CASDWGTSGSEQFF. The CDR3 region has the DNA TGCGCCAGCGACTGGGGGACTAGCGGGAGTGAGCAGTTCTTC.

V gene TRBV6-4 combines with J gene TRBJ2-7, with 9 bases identical to TRBD2. The V and J ends lost 3 bases and 9 bases, in that order; junction bases with no gene match: 18. This CDR3 has 17 amino acids. Germline V gene lookup returns CDR1 MRHNA and CDR2 SNTAGT. DNA of the CDR3: TGTGCCAGCAGTGAGGATATTAGGTTCGGAGGACTAGCGATGCAGTACTTC. It yields the protein CASSEDIRFGGLAMQYF.

The CDR3 here is CATSDSLAVTDTQYF. The CDR3 DNA reads TGTGCCACCAGTGATTCCCTAGCGGTCACAGATACGCAGTATTTT. The V gene is TRBV24-1, the J gene TRBJ2-3, with 7 nucleotides matching TRBD2. The CDR3 is made up of 15 amino acids. Trimming removed 2 bases from V and 2 bases from J; junction bases left unmatched: 3. The germline CDR1 and CDR2 sequences are KGHDR and SFDVKD.

This clone was detected once. The V gene is TRBV18, the J gene TRBJ2-7; 9 nucleotides match TRBD2. This CDR3 is 14 amino acids long. CDR1 is KGHSH, CDR2 LQKENI, per germline. The junction had 7 bases not matched to a gene; V was cut back by 5 bases and J by 5 bases. The CDR3 here is CASSALAGVNEQYF. Here the CDR3 DNA reads TGTGCCAGCTCAGCTTTAGCGGGAGTAAACGAGCAGTACTTC.

The V call is TRBV14, the J call TRBJ1-2; D is ambiguous. Trimming took off 5 bases at V and 8 bases at J, with 3 bases between the two ends. Germline V gene lookup returns CDR1 SGHDN and CDR2 FVKESK. The CDR3 loop spans 9 amino acids. CDR3 DNA: TGTGCCAGCAGCGGCGGCTACACCTTC. Translated: CASSGGYTF.

The chain is built from TRBV11-3 and TRBJ2-2; D uncertain. The CDR3 totals 12 residues. Germline V gene lookup returns CDR1 SGHNT and CDR2 YENEEA. Trimming removed 4 bases from V and 8 bases from J, with 8 bases in between. The CDR3 here is CASSSSMGELFF. CDR3 nucleotides: TGTGCCAGCAGCTCCTCTATGGGGGAGCTGTTTTTT.

The gene calls are TRBV5-1 and TRBJ2-7, with D perhaps TRBD2 (6 bases). The V end was cut by 0 bases, the J end by 0 bases, with 10 bases between. This CDR3 region has 15 residues. Germline CDR1 reads SGHRS; CDR2 reads YFSETQ. CDR3 residues: CASSLGAGSSYEQYF. As DNA, the CDR3 is TGCGCCAGCAGCTTGGGGGCGGGAAGCTCCTACGAGCAGTACTTC.

The DNA for the CDR3 is TGTGCCAGCAGCTTAGTCGCGGGGAACACAGATACGCAGTATTTT. Amino acid sequence: CASSLVAGNTDTQYF. The chain joins TRBV7-9 to TRBJ2-3, with D tentatively TRBD2 (6 bases). The CDR3 covers 15 residues. CDR1 SEHNR and CDR2 FQNEAQ come from the germline V gene (reference sequence). Trimming cost V 1 base and J 2 bases, with 10 bases left between them.

This chain connects TRBV19 to TRBJ1-2, with 11 positions matching TRBD1. The CDR3 loop spans 15 amino acids. The germline gives CDR1 LNHDA, CDR2 SQIVND (reference sequence). V dropped 5 bases and J dropped 4; count of bases not matched to a gene: 6. The CDR3 DNA sequence: TGTGCCAGTAGTGGACAGGGGGCGAGGAGCTATGGCTACACCTTC. The encoded protein is CASSGQGARSYGYTF.

This sequence joins TRBV7-9 and TRBJ1-6; TRBD1 aligns across 9 bases. With V trimmed by 5 bases and J by 7 bases, 3 bases remained unmatched. In germline, CDR1 is SEHNR, CDR2 FQNEAQ (reference sequence). This CDR3 is built from 14 residues. The CDR3 reads CASSTDRGNSPLHF. Written as DNA, the CDR3 is TGTGCCAGCAGCACTGACAGGGGGAATTCACCCCTCCACTTT.

The V call is TRBV3-1 (or the pseudogene TRBV3-2), the J call TRBJ2-2, with TRBD2 matching 13 bases. The CDR3 is 18 residues long. Germline values: CDR1 LGHDT, CDR2 YNNKEL (reference sequence). V shed 4 bases, J shed 2 bases, and the junction held 7 bases outside the gene matches. CDR3 nucleotides: TGTGCCAGCAGCCCCTCTGGGACTAGCGGGATTAACACCGGGGAGCTGTTTTTT. The encoded protein is CASSPSGTSGINTGELFF.

This clone was observed a handful of times. This chain uses TRBV4-1 with TRBJ1-1; no reliable D call. V shed 3 bases and J shed 10 bases, with 15 bases lying between them. This CDR3 has 13 amino acids. The germline CDR1 and CDR2 sequences are MGHRA and YSYEKL. CDR3: CASSQDTGRIAFF. In DNA, the CDR3 is TGCGCCAGCAGCCAGGATACCGGGAGGATAGCTTTCTTT.

The chain joins TRBV27 to TRBJ2-5; D gene unclear. V lost 3 bases, J lost 2 bases, and 7 bases lay in between. The CDR3 has 13 residues. CDR1 and CDR2 from the germline V gene are MNHEY and SMNVEV (reference sequence). The CDR3 sequence: CASSFAQQETQYF. The DNA of the CDR3 is TGTGCCAGCAGTTTCGCACAGCAAGAGACCCAGTACTTC.

This clone was counted between two and nine times. The chain couples TRBV7-6 to TRBJ2-1, with TRBD2 matching 8 bases. CDR1 is SGHVS, CDR2 FNYEAQ, per germline. The V segment lost 3 bases and the J segment 6 bases; nucleotides outside the gene matches: 7. The CDR3 loop spans 15 amino acids. The CDR3 protein is CASSFLSSGLNEQFF. Here the CDR3 DNA reads TGTGCCAGCAGCTTCTTATCTAGCGGGCTCAATGAGCAGTTCTTC.

The CDR3, as DNA: TGTGCCACCAGTGATGCGGGACTAGTTTCCCCCGAGCAGTACTTC. This translates into CATSDAGLVSPEQYF. The V and J genes are TRBV24-1 and TRBJ2-7, with 8 bases that match TRBD2. This CDR3 has 15 amino acids. Germline loops: CDR1 KGHDR, CDR2 SFDVKD. The trim removed 3 bases at V and 6 bases at J, leaving 9 bases unmatched.

This sequence joins TRBV7-9 and TRBJ2-1, with 10 bases that match TRBD1. Germline CDR1 and CDR2: SEHNR and FQNEAQ (reference sequence). The CDR3 covers 15 residues. After removal of 5 bases from V and 7 bases from J, the junction contained 8 bases not matched to a gene. The CDR3 region is CASSLGQGGRNEQFF. The DNA for the CDR3 is TGTGCCAGCAGCCTCGGACAGGGGGGTAGGAATGAGCAGTTCTTC.

V usage is TRBV6-1 and J usage is TRBJ1-5, with 9 bases that match TRBD1. The CDR3 is made up of 20 amino acids. V was clipped by 4 bases and J by 2 bases; unmatched bases: 18. Germline V gives CDR1 MNHNS, CDR2 SASEGT. CDR3 sequence (DNA): TGTGCCAGCAGTGGGACTGGGGACAGGGATTATTTTCTTCGCAATCAGCCCCAGCATTTT. Protein: CASSGTGDRDYFLRNQPQHF.